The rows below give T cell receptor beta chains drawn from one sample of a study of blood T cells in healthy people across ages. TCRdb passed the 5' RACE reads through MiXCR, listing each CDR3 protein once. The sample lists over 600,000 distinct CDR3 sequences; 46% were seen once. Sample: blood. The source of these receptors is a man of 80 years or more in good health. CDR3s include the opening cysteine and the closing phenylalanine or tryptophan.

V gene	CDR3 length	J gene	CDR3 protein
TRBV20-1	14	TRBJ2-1	CSAYPGQGAETQFF
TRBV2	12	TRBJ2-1	CAILRVDNEQFF
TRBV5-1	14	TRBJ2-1	CASSPPRSYNEQFF
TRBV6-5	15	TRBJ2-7	CASSYATSGAYEQYF
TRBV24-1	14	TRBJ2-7	CATSNGGPYNEQYF
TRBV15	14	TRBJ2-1	CATSRDWSDREQFF
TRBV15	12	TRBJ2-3	CATSPSGDTQYF
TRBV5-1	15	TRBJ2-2	CASSLEGLVTGELFF
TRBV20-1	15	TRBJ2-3	CSALILAFGTDTQYF
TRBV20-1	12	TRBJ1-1	CSASGQGRPAFF
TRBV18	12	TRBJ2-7	CASSRKNYEQYF
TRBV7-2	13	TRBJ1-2	CASSLVDPYGYTF
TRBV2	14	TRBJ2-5	CASSGGISYNEQYF
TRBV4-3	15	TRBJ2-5	CASSQGIVYQETQYF
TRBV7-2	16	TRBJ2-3	CASSLDWGGLTDTQYF
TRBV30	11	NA	CAWRRRETQYF
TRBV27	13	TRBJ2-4	CASSVARDNIQYF
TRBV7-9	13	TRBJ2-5	CASRTLVEETQYF
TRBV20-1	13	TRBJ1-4	CSARAQSTEKLFF
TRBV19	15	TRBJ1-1	CASSMRTGPNTEAFF
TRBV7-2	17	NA	CASSSTPLAGGDYEQYF
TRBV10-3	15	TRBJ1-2	CAISEGTGGIYGYTF
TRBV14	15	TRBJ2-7	CASSHWGRSSYEQYF
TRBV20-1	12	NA	CSATQGEETQYF
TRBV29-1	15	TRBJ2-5	CSVAISGNARGEQYF
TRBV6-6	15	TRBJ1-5	CASSYRQGLRQPQHF
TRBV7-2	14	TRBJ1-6	CASTVDRTLSPLHF
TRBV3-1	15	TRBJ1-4	CASSPRDTYNEKLFF
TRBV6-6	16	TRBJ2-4	CASSPRPGQQDNIQYF
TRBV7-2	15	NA	CASALKLAGGDEQYF
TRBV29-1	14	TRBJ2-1	CSVRGVRSYNEQFF
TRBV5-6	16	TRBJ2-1	CASSLGAGTDYNEQFF
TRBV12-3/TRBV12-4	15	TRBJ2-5	CASTKLAEVYNEQYF
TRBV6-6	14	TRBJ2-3	CASGPKATADTQYF
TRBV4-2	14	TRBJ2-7	CASSPNAGEYEQYF
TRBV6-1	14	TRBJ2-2	CASSENRLTGELFF
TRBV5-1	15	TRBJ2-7	CASSFSGRQTYEQYF
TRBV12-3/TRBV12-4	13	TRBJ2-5	CASSVNYQETQYF
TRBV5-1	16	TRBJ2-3	CASSLDDTLSTDTQYF
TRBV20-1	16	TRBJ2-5	CSATTIGQGSHNEQYF
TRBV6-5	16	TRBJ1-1	CASSYPRQGLNTEAFF
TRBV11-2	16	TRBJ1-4	CASSLGKQSFNEKLFF
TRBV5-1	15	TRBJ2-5	CASSLGASGSKTQYF
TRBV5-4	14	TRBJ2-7	CASKADPPSYEQYF
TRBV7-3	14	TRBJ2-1	CASMDATSYNEQFF
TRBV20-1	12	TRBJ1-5	CSAGEGNQPQHF
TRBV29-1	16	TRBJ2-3	CSVEDRERGVRDTQYF
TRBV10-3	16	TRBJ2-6	CAISESVGIWANVLTF
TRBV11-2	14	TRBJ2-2	CASSHRGRTGELFF
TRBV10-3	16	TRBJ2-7	CAISERREGLSNEQYF
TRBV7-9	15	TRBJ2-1	CASSSLAGGVNEQFF
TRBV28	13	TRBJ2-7	CASGRDITYEQYF
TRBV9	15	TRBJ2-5	CASSVMGDPGQTQYF
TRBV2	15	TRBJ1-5	CASSHGTGNNQPQHF
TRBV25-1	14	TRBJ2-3	CASSVDRGYDTQYF
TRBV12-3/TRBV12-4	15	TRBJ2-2	CASSWDRASLGELFF
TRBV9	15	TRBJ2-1	CASSVDRGGLGEQFF
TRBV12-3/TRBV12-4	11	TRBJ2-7	CASGVGVEQYF
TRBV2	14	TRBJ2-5	CASNKPGLQETQYF